A single sample is the source of the 20 T cell receptor beta chains below, sequenced in a study of blood T cell repertoires in COVID-19. The table came from immunoSEQ multiplex PCR; TCRdb's copy has only in-frame clones and leaves some out. Found here are 150,000 to 200,000 clones, roughly 87% of them singletons; the top ten hold approximately 11%. The specimen sequenced was PBMCs or T cells enriched from blood (not recorded which). Receptor source: a man in his fifties or sixties who had recovered from COVID-19.

The rearrangement links TRBV10-3 to TRBJ2-1, with a possible D match to TRBD1 (6 bases). V dropped 6 bases and J dropped 8 bases, with 20 bases sitting between them. Germline values: CDR1 ENHRY, CDR2 SYGVKD. The CDR3 totals 15 residues. The CDR3 DNA reads as TGTGCCATCAGGAACAGGGAACTCTCAGGGGATGAGCAGTTCTTC. Amino acids: CAIRNRELSGDEQFF.

This rearrangement joins TRBV11-2 to TRBJ2-7; maybe TRBD1 (6 bases). The CDR3 length is 12 residues. The V and J ends lost 6 bases and 2 bases respectively, with 8 bases between them. Germline V gives CDR1 SGHAT, CDR2 FQNNGV. The CDR3 DNA is TGTGCCAGCAGATCAGGGGCCTACGAGCAGTACTTC. It translates to CASRSGAYEQYF.

A single count supports this clone. The rearrangement uses TRBV28 and TRBJ1-4; 10 bases align to TRBD1. V shed 2 bases and J 5 bases; nucleotides not matched to a gene: 2. The germline CDR1 and CDR2 sequences are MDHEN and SYDVKM. This CDR3 has 15 residues. The CDR3 region is CASSLVTGGNEKLFF. The DNA for the CDR3 is TGTGCCAGCAGTTTAGTGACAGGGGGCAATGAAAAACTGTTTTTT.

The rearrangement links TRBV7-9 to TRBJ2-4; 8 positions match TRBD2. CDR1 and CDR2 from the germline V gene are SEHNR and FQNEAQ (reference sequence). CDR3 length: 17 amino acids. V lost 5 bases, J lost 3 bases, and 12 bases stayed unmatched. CDR3 residues: CASSVDLLAGFKNIQYF. The CDR3 region has the DNA TGTGCCAGCAGCGTCGATCTGCTAGCGGGCTTCAAAAACATTCAGTACTTC.

This rearrangement joins TRBV29-1 to TRBJ2-1; 10 nucleotides align to TRBD2. Per the germline V gene, CDR1 is SQVTM and CDR2 is ANQGSEA. V lost 1 base to trimming and J lost 8 bases; unmatched junction nucleotides: 17. The CDR3 has 18 amino acids. The CDR3, as DNA: TGCAGCGTTGAAGCCCGGAGAGCTAGAGCGGGGGGGCCTGATGAGCAGTTCTTC. Amino acid sequence: CSVEARRARAGGPDEQFF.

V is TRBV28 and J is TRBJ1-1; TRBD1 matches 7 bases. This CDR3 has 15 amino acids. V gave up 5 bases and J gave up 6 bases; unmatched junction bases: 12. Germline V gene data show CDR1 as MDHEN and CDR2 as SYDVKM. The CDR3 sequence is CASSHRQGRRAEAFF. CDR3 DNA sequence: TGTGCCAGCAGTCACCGACAGGGAAGGCGGGCTGAAGCTTTCTTT.

The chain recombines TRBV6-5 with TRBJ2-7; D not certain. The germline V and J ends were trimmed by 5 bases and 5 bases, with 16 bases remaining between them. Germline loops: CDR1 MNHEY, CDR2 SVGAGI. The CDR3 is 14 residues long. CDR3 coding DNA: TGTGCCAGCAGTCCCGTGGCGCGGTCCCACGAGCAGTACTTC. Translating gives CASSPVARSHEQYF.

The chain links TRBV5-6 to TRBJ2-7, with D possibly being TRBD1 (6 bases). Germline V gene data show CDR1 as SGHDT and CDR2 as YYEEEE. This CDR3 comprises 14 residues. The V and J ends lost 1 base and 6 bases respectively, with 14 bases between them. CDR3: CASSLRTDRREQYF. CDR3 in DNA: TGTGCCAGCAGCTTGAGGACAGATAGGCGCGAGCAGTACTTC.

The gene calls are TRBV11-2 and TRBJ2-2, with 10 bases matching TRBD1. The CDR3 has 14 amino acids. The ends lost 4 bases at V and 5 bases at J; junction bases unmatched: 1. In germline, CDR1 is SGHAT, CDR2 FQNNGV. The CDR3 DNA reads TGTGCCAGCAGCTGGGACAGGGGAACCGGGGAGCTGTTTTTT. It yields the protein CASSWDRGTGELFF.

This clone was detected only once. The V call is TRBV10-3, the J call TRBJ1-3; 9 bases fit TRBD1. The V segment lost 5 bases and the J segment 3 bases; nucleotides outside the gene matches: 8. This CDR3 is 16 amino acids long. Germline CDR1 reads ENHRY; CDR2 reads SYGVKD. The chain's CDR3 is CAISYSGTGSGNTIYF. The CDR3 region has the DNA TGTGCCATCAGTTATTCCGGGACAGGGAGTGGAAACACCATATATTTT.

The V gene is TRBV6-5, the J gene TRBJ2-7; D is possibly TRBD2 (5 bases). Trimming stripped 4 bases from V and 6 bases from J, with 13 bases between. Per the germline V gene, CDR1 is MNHEY and CDR2 is SVGAGI. This CDR3 spans 13 amino acids. The CDR3 DNA is TGTGCCAGCAGTTTAGAACCGGGAACCGAGCAGTACTTC. Translating gives CASSLEPGTEQYF.

The V call is TRBV6-1, the J call TRBJ2-5; 11 bases map to TRBD2. Germline V gene data show CDR1 as MNHNS and CDR2 as SASEGT. The trim removed 4 bases at V and 0 bases at J, leaving 7 bases unmatched. There are 17 residues in the CDR3. The CDR3 nucleotides are TGTGCCAGCAGTGTAAGCTCGGGACTAGCGGACCAAGAGACCCAGTACTTC. Protein product: CASSVSSGLADQETQYF.

The CDR3 DNA reads TGTGCCAGCAGCTTGGCGGGTCTCTCCTACAATGAGCAGTTCTTC. Translating gives CASSLAGLSYNEQFF. The chain is built from TRBV5-5 and TRBJ2-1; D remains unclear. This CDR3 contains 15 residues. Trimming removed 0 bases at V and 0 bases at J, with 7 bases between. Germline V CDR1 and CDR2: SGHKS, YYEKEE (reference sequence). Full variable domain (outside the CDR3, taken from reference TRBV5-5 and TRBJ2-1): DAGVTQSPTHLIKTRGQQVTLRCSPISGHKSVSWYQQVLGQGPQFIFQYYEKEERGRGNFPDRFSARQFPNYSSELNVNALLLGDSALYLCASSLAGLSYNEQFFGPGTRLTVL.

The rearrangement uses TRBV20-1 and TRBJ2-3; 9 nucleotides match TRBD2. The CDR3 totals 15 residues. The ends lost 3 bases at V and 2 bases at J; junction bases unmatched: 6. Per the germline V gene, CDR1 is DFQATT and CDR2 is SNEGSKA (reference sequence). CDR3: CSASGLAGTTDTQYF. In nucleotides, the CDR3 is TGCAGTGCTAGTGGTCTAGCGGGGACCACAGATACGCAGTATTTT.

This chain uses TRBV5-1 with TRBJ1-6; TRBD1 might be the D (6 bases). The V and J ends lost 3 bases and 5 bases respectively, with 12 bases between them. Germline-derived CDR1 and CDR2 are SGHRS and YFSETQ. The CDR3 runs 15 residues. The CDR3: CASSWDKPNNSPLHF. The CDR3, as DNA: TGCGCCAGCAGCTGGGACAAGCCAAATAATTCACCCCTCCACTTT.

The gene calls are TRBV5-1 and TRBJ2-7; a weak D match, TRBD2 (6 bases). V lost 4 bases, J lost 4 bases, and 12 bases lay in between. The CDR3 runs to 13 residues. Per the germline V gene, CDR1 is SGHRS and CDR2 is YFSETQ. The CDR3 sequence: CASSISGPYEQYF. The DNA of the CDR3 is TGCGCCAGCAGCATTAGCGGACCTTACGAGCAGTACTTC.

The chain combines TRBV19 with TRBJ2-2, with 12 bases lining up with TRBD1. Germline assignment: CDR1 LNHDA and CDR2 SQIVND (reference sequence). Trimming cost V 5 bases and J 7 bases; bases outside gene matches: 8. This CDR3 spans 16 amino acids. The CDR3 DNA reads TGTGCCAGTAGTCTTCCGGGACAGGGGGCTGGCGGGGAGCTGTTTTTT. Translated: CASSLPGQGAGGELFF. Drawing the rest from reference TRBV19 and TRBJ2-2, the complete variable domain is DGGITQSPKYLFRKEGQNVTLSCEQNLNHDAMYWYRQDPGQGLRLIYYSQIVNDFQKGDIAEGYSVSREKKESFPLTVTSAQKNPTAFYLCASSLPGQGAGGELFFGEGSRLTVL.

V gene TRBV5-6 combines with J gene TRBJ1-6; TRBD1 matches at 9 bases. Germline CDR1 SGHDT, CDR2 YYEEEE. The CDR3 runs to 15 residues. Trimming removed 4 bases from V and 8 bases from J; junction bases left unmatched: 7. The CDR3 region is CASSRGTGRYSPLHF. The CDR3 region has the DNA TGTGCCAGCAGCCGGGGGACAGGGAGATATTCACCCCTCCACTTT.

The chain links TRBV19 to TRBJ2-7, with 10 bases fitting TRBD2. Germline-derived CDR1 and CDR2 are LNHDA and SQIVND (reference sequence). The J segment lost 1 base and the V segment lost 8 bases, leaving 8 bases of the junction unmatched. The CDR3 is 15 residues long. CDR3 nucleotides: TGTGCCAGTCGGTCGGGGACTAGCGCTTCCTACGAGCAGTACTTC. Translation gives CASRSGTSASYEQYF.

The CDR3 loop reads CASSFLREGEKLFF. CDR3 DNA sequence: TGTGCCAGCAGCTTTCTCAGGGAGGGTGAAAAACTGTTTTTT. The chain has TRBV5-6 and TRBJ1-4, with D possibly being TRBD1 (5 bases). Trimming removed 2 bases at V and 7 bases at J, with 12 bases between. The CDR3 totals 14 residues. The germline V gene has CDR1 SGHDT and CDR2 YYEEEE.